Below are 30 T cell receptor beta chains sequenced from a single sample in a study of blood T cell repertoires in COVID-19. Produced via immunoSEQ multiplex PCR; TCRdb's table is partial and in-frame only. Of about 120,000 clones listed, approximately 74% are singletons. Sequencing was done on a sample of peripheral blood. The receptors were gathered from a man aged 55 to 69 with acute or convalescent COVID-19.

In this sample, this clone turned up a few times. The genes are TRBV24-1 and TRBJ2-3; TRBD2 matches at 10 bases. Looked up from germline, CDR1 is KGHDR and CDR2 is SFDVKD. This CDR3 region has 17 residues. With V trimmed by 5 bases and J by 0 bases, 7 bases remained unmatched. The CDR3: CATSASSGRVSTDTQYF. CDR3 bases: TGTGCCACCAGTGCTTCTAGCGGGAGAGTGAGCACAGATACGCAGTATTTT.

The chain uses TRBV10-1 and TRBJ1-1, with unresolved D. The CDR3 contains 14 residues. The germline V and J ends were trimmed by 6 bases and 4 bases, with 15 bases remaining between them. Germline CDR1 reads WNHNN; CDR2 reads SYGVQD (reference sequence). The CDR3: CASRSTRPGTEAFF. In nucleotides, the CDR3 is TGCGCCAGCAGATCCACACGGCCAGGCACTGAAGCTTTCTTT.

This chain uses TRBV5-4 with TRBJ2-1; 11 nucleotides agree with TRBD2. CDR3 size: 14 residues. CDR1 and CDR2 (germline): SGHNT, YYREEE (reference sequence). With V trimmed by 5 bases and J by 7 bases, 5 bases remained unmatched. The CDR3 reads CASSNSGRGNEQFF. As DNA, the CDR3 is TGTGCCAGCAGTAATAGCGGGAGGGGGAATGAGCAGTTCTTC.

This clone was observed a handful of times. V usage is TRBV6-5 and J usage is TRBJ1-3; D is perhaps TRBD1 (6 bases). The germline V gene encodes CDR1 MNHEY and CDR2 SVGAGI. With 4 bases removed from V and 4 bases from J, the gap between germline ends came to 11 bases. This CDR3 contains 14 residues. This CDR3 is CASSSQGNGNTIYF. CDR3 in DNA: TGTGCCAGCAGTTCTCAGGGGAACGGAAACACCATATATTTT.

The rearrangement links TRBV10-2 to TRBJ2-7; 13 bases align to TRBD2. CDR3 length equals 14 residues. Per the germline V gene, CDR1 is WSHSY and CDR2 is SAAADI. Germline trimming cut 10 bases from V and 3 bases from J; bases unmatched to any gene: 6. DNA of the CDR3: TGCGCCACTACAACTAGCGGGGGGGGCTACGAGCAGTACTTC. Amino acids: CATTTSGGGYEQYF.

This clone appeared a single time. This rearrangement joins TRBV2 to TRBJ2-2; D call uncertain. Germline V gene data show CDR1 as SNHLY and CDR2 as FYNNEI. The ends were cut back, 5 bases at V and 5 bases at J, with 12 bases in the middle. The length of the CDR3 is 14 residues. The CDR3 here is CASSPRPATGELFF. CDR3 nucleotide sequence: TGTGCCAGCAGTCCCCGTCCAGCGACCGGGGAGCTGTTTTTT.

This chain joins TRBV11-2 and TRBJ1-5; D is perhaps TRBD1 (5 bases). The V and J ends lost 0 bases and 7 bases respectively, with 13 bases between them. This CDR3 contains 15 residues. Germline CDR1 SGHAT, CDR2 FQNNGV. The CDR3 is CASSLDLGRGQPQHF. DNA of the CDR3: TGTGCCAGCAGCTTAGATTTAGGGAGGGGACAGCCCCAGCATTTT.

V gene TRBV6-5 combines with J gene TRBJ2-7; weak D call: TRBD2 (5 bases). This CDR3 spans 15 amino acids. V was trimmed by 6 bases and J by 2 bases, leaving 17 bases between them. From germline, CDR1 is MNHEY and CDR2 SVGAGI. Here the CDR3 DNA reads TGTGCCAGCAGCCCACCTTCAGCGGTTACCTACGAGCAGTACTTC. Its translation: CASSPPSAVTYEQYF.

This clone has just a few counts. V gene TRBV10-1 combines with J gene TRBJ2-1; 12 nucleotides line up with TRBD1. After removal of 3 bases from V and 8 bases from J, the junction contained 2 bases not matched to a gene. The germline V gene has CDR1 WNHNN and CDR2 SYGVQD (reference sequence). This CDR3 has 14 amino acids. For the CDR3, the DNA is TGCGCCAGCAGTGATGGGACAGGGGGCGATGAGCAGTTCTTC. Translating gives CASSDGTGGDEQFF.

The chain carries TRBV7-9 and TRBJ2-7; D may be TRBD1 (6 bases). The CDR3 sequence is 14 residues long. Germline V gene data show CDR1 as SEHNR and CDR2 as FQNEAQ (reference sequence). The V end lost 3 bases, the J end lost 6 bases, and 15 bases lay between the germline ends. The CDR3 is CASSLETRGGEQYF. The CDR3 DNA reads as TGTGCCAGCAGCTTGGAAACTCGAGGGGGCGAGCAGTACTTC.

V and J are TRBV24-1 and TRBJ1-2, with D tentatively TRBD1 (6 bases). The CDR3 has 13 amino acids. The V end lost 6 bases, the J end lost 1 base, and 8 bases lay between the germline ends. CDR1 and CDR2 (germline): KGHDR, SFDVKD. CDR3: CATSPRGNYGYTF. DNA of the CDR3: TGTGCCACCAGTCCCAGGGGTAACTATGGCTACACCTTC.

The chain is built from TRBV18 and TRBJ2-3; 8 positions match TRBD1. The CDR3 length is 15 residues. V gave up 6 bases and J gave up 1 base; unmatched junction bases: 6. The V gene's germline CDR1 is KGHSH and CDR2 LQKENI. The DNA of the CDR3 is TGTGCCAGCTCCGGACAGGGTCTCGGCACAGATACGCAGTATTTT. Translation: CASSGQGLGTDTQYF.

The V gene is TRBV9, the J gene TRBJ2-3, with D perhaps matching TRBD2 (6 bases). Germline loops: CDR1 SGDLS, CDR2 YYNGEE. The V end was cut by 0 bases, the J end by 0 bases, with 14 bases between. CDR3 size: 17 residues. CDR3 protein: CASSVAVGGQSTDTQYF. The CDR3 nucleotides are TGTGCCAGCAGCGTAGCGGTGGGGGGTCAGAGCACAGATACGCAGTATTTT.

The V gene is TRBV29-1, the J gene TRBJ2-2, with 14 bases that match TRBD2. Germline V lookup: CDR1 SQVTM, CDR2 ANQGSEA. Trimming at V came to 4 bases and at J to 7 bases, leaving 5 bases not matched to a gene. The CDR3 consists of 15 residues. CDR3 DNA sequence: TGCAGCGTTGCTCGACTAGCGGGGGGGCTCGGGGAGCTGTTTTTT. It is translated as CSVARLAGGLGELFF.

The rearrangement links TRBV11-2 to TRBJ2-1, with 7 bases identical to TRBD2. Germline CDR1 and CDR2: SGHAT and FQNNGV. This CDR3 has 17 amino acids. V gave up 2 bases and J gave up 2 bases; unmatched junction bases: 9. CDR3 protein: CASSLLASGFPYNEQFF. The DNA for the CDR3 is TGTGCCAGCAGCTTACTCGCTAGCGGTTTTCCCTACAATGAGCAGTTCTTC.

This clone has a handful of counts. The gene calls are TRBV10-1 and TRBJ1-1; D is perhaps TRBD1 (5 bases). V was pared by 6 bases and J by 1 base, with 6 bases between. This CDR3 has 12 residues. Germline V lookup: CDR1 WNHNN, CDR2 SYGVQD (reference sequence). The CDR3 nucleotides are TGCGCCAGCAGGGACAAGAACACTGAAGCTTTCTTT. It yields the protein CASRDKNTEAFF.

The chain recombines TRBV27 with TRBJ1-2; TRBD1 aligns across 9 bases. Germline V CDR1 and CDR2: MNHEY, SMNVEV (reference sequence). CDR3 length equals 16 residues. V shed 5 bases and J 0 bases; nucleotides not matched to a gene: 7. CDR3 sequence: CASSAPGQGPNYGYTF. The CDR3 DNA follows: TGTGCCAGCAGTGCCCCGGGACAGGGACCTAACTATGGCTACACCTTC.

This clone was detected only a few times. The chain couples TRBV7-9 to TRBJ1-1, with D tentatively TRBD1 (6 bases). Trimming cost V 2 bases and J 7 bases, with 11 bases left between them. In germline, CDR1 is SEHNR, CDR2 FQNEAQ (reference sequence). The CDR3 is 13 residues long. The CDR3 DNA reads TGTGCCAGCAGCTTACCAGGGGCCCGTGAAGCTTTCTTT. This encodes CASSLPGAREAFF. Full variable domain (missing parts from reference TRBV7-9 and TRBJ1-1): DTGVSQNPRHKITKRGQNVTFRCDPISEHNRLYWYRQTLGQGPEFLTYFQNEAQLEKSRLLSDRFSAERPKGSFSTLEIQRTEQGDSAMYLCASSLPGAREAFFGQGTRLTVV.

CDR3: CASSNNRGLGGYTF. CDR3 coding DNA: TGTGCCAGCAGCAACAATAGGGGGCTCGGTGGCTACACCTTC. The rearrangement joins TRBV5-5 to TRBJ1-2, with 7 bases lining up with TRBD1. The CDR3 loop spans 14 amino acids. V was pared by 4 bases and J by 7 bases, with 10 bases of the junction left unmatched. The germline V gene encodes CDR1 SGHKS and CDR2 YYEKEE (reference sequence).

J is TRBJ1-2 and V is TRBV3-1 (or the pseudogene TRBV3-2); 8 nucleotides match TRBD1. Germline loops: CDR1 LGHDT, CDR2 YNNKEL (reference sequence). V lost 0 bases, J lost 7 bases, and 4 bases stayed unmatched. The CDR3 runs 14 residues. CDR3 sequence: CASSQDGGTGGYTF. CDR3 coding DNA: TGTGCCAGCAGCCAAGATGGGGGGACAGGTGGCTACACCTTC.

The V and J genes are TRBV30 and TRBJ1-5, with 8 bases lining up with TRBD1. CDR1 is GTSNPN, CDR2 SVGIG, per germline (reference sequence). Losses at the gene ends were 5 bases for V and 4 bases for J; bases not matched to a gene: 4. CDR3 size: 13 residues. Here the CDR3 reads CAWAGGPNQPQHF. Written as DNA, the CDR3 is TGTGCCTGGGCAGGGGGCCCTAATCAGCCCCAGCATTTT.

This sequence joins TRBV5-6 and TRBJ2-3; no definite D call. V gave up 3 bases and J gave up 3 bases, with 5 bases separating them. The CDR3 spans 12 residues. In germline, CDR1 is SGHDT, CDR2 YYEEEE. In DNA form, the CDR3 reads TGTGCCAGCAGCTCCCCTACAGATACGCAGTATTTT. It encodes CASSSPTDTQYF.

This clone was counted once. The chain links TRBV30 to TRBJ1-6, with D possibly matching TRBD1 (5 bases). Germline V gene sequence: CDR1 GTSNPN, CDR2 SVGIG (reference sequence). The CDR3 extends over 15 amino acids. V was cut by 3 bases and J by 10 bases, with 19 bases left in between. CDR3 sequence (DNA): TGTGCCTGGAGAGCTCAAAGTACAGGTCGATCACCCCTCCACTTT. Amino acids: CAWRAQSTGRSPLHF.

The chain is built from TRBV14 and TRBJ2-7; 7 nucleotides agree with TRBD1. V lost 1 base and J lost 7; bases outside the gene matches: 7. Per germline, CDR1 SGHDN and CDR2 FVKESK. The CDR3 loop spans 14 amino acids. The CDR3 region has the DNA TGTGCCAGCAGCCAAGTGACAGGGACGGGAGAGCAGTACTTC. It translates to CASSQVTGTGEQYF.

V and J are TRBV9 and TRBJ1-2; maybe TRBD1 (5 bases). CDR1 and CDR2 (germline): SGDLS, YYNGEE. The CDR3 runs 15 residues. V lost 3 bases and J lost 1, with 13 bases in between. The CDR3: CASSARDFGNYGYTF. In DNA, the CDR3 is TGTGCCAGCAGCGCGCGGGACTTTGGTAACTATGGCTACACCTTC.

V is TRBV7-2 and J is TRBJ2-1, with D maybe TRBD1 (6 bases). The CDR3 has 16 amino acids. The V end lost 0 bases, the J end lost 0 bases, and 9 bases lay between the germline ends. Germline-derived CDR1 and CDR2 are SGHTA and FQGNSA. This CDR3 is CASSLAGGISYNEQFF. CDR3 nucleotide sequence: TGTGCCAGCAGCTTAGCAGGGGGAATCTCCTACAATGAGCAGTTCTTC. The entire variable domain, with the rest obtained from reference TRBV7-2 and TRBJ2-1, is as follows: GAGVSQSPSNKVTEKGKDVELRCDPISGHTALYWYRQSLGQGLEFLIYFQGNSAPDKSGLPSDRFSAERTGGSVSTLTIQRTQQEDSAVYLCASSLAGGISYNEQFFGPGTRLTVL.

The J gene is TRBJ2-3, the V gene TRBV9, with D perhaps TRBD1 (5 bases). Trimming stripped 4 bases from V and 2 bases from J, with 20 bases between. CDR3 size: 17 residues. Germline V lookup: CDR1 SGDLS, CDR2 YYNGEE. CDR3 DNA: TGTGCCAGCAGCACGACTGGTGGGGCCACCCTCACAGATACGCAGTATTTT. Translated, it gives CASSTTGGATLTDTQYF.

This chain joins TRBV4-2 and TRBJ2-1; 14 bases align to TRBD2. The CDR3 length is 16 residues. J was trimmed by 8 bases and V by 1 base; bases with no gene match: 4. The germline V gene has CDR1 LGHNA and CDR2 YNFKEQ. In DNA form, the CDR3 reads TGTGCCAGCAGCCAAGTCGGGACTAGCGGGAGTTATGAGCAGTTCTTC. Translating it yields CASSQVGTSGSYEQFF.

The CDR3 bases are TGTGCCAGAGAAAGGGACAACTACGAGCAGTACTTC. Protein product: CARERDNYEQYF. This rearrangement joins TRBV6-5 to TRBJ2-7; weak D call: TRBD1 (6 bases). Germline CDR1 reads MNHEY; CDR2 reads SVGAGI. The V gene lost 9 bases and the J gene lost 3 bases, with 12 bases spanning the gap. This CDR3 comprises 12 residues.

V and J are TRBV11-2 and TRBJ2-5; 11 bases fit TRBD2. The CDR3 contains 15 residues. Germline V gene lookup returns CDR1 SGHAT and CDR2 FQNNGV. Germline trimming cut 5 bases from V and 5 bases from J; bases unmatched to any gene: 7. CDR3 nucleotide sequence: TGTGCCAGCAGCGAGACTAGCGGGACGGGGGAGACCCAGTACTTC. Translation gives CASSETSGTGETQYF.